These T cell receptor beta chains were read from a single sample in a study of OX40 agonist ivuxolimab in advanced cancers. Profiling relied on immunoSEQ multiplex PCR, and the TCRdb table lists in-frame clones only, not all of them. The sample shows 60,000 to 85,000 clones, approximately 87% of them seen only once. The sequencing used CD4+ or CD8+ T cells sorted from blood, collected in a trial of the OX40 agonist ivuxolimab. These receptors were taken from an adult with an advanced solid tumor such as melanoma, head and neck, liver or kidney cancer. Both conserved end residues are part of each CDR3. A D gene is named only where the DNA matches it firmly. Some rows mark clone size as missing; the rest say once, few, many or name a class of expanded clone.

clone_size: -
j_call: TRBJ1-2
v_call: TRBV5-4
d_call: -
cdr3_nt: TGTGCCAGCAGCCCTGATAGTTCTCCCTATGGCTACACCTTC
cdr3_aa: CASSPDSSPYGYTF

clone_size: -
j_call: TRBJ2-5
v_call: TRBV7-2
d_call: -
cdr3_nt: TGTGCCAGCAGCTGGGGCGGATCCCAAGAGACCCAGTACTTC
cdr3_aa: CASSWGGSQETQYF

clone_size: -
j_call: TRBJ2-1
v_call: TRBV25-1
d_call: TRBD1
cdr3_nt: TGTGCCAGCCGATCGACAGGGGGCTCCTACAATGAGCAGTTCTTC
cdr3_aa: CASRSTGGSYNEQFF

clone_size: few
j_call: TRBJ1-2
v_call: TRBV18
d_call: TRBD1
cdr3_nt: TGTGCCAGCTCACAGGGCGGACAGGGCCTTTATGGCTACACCTTC
cdr3_aa: CASSQGGQGLYGYTF

clone_size: -
j_call: TRBJ1-1
v_call: TRBV5-1
d_call: -
cdr3_nt: TGCGCCAGCAGCCCTGTAAGGGCCGCCACTGAAGCTTTCTTT
cdr3_aa: CASSPVRAATEAFF

clone_size: -
j_call: TRBJ2-5
v_call: TRBV2
d_call: -
cdr3_nt: TGTGCCAGCAATCTGGGGCAGCGTGCGGTGAGCGTAAAGAAGACCCAGTACTTC
cdr3_aa: CASNLGQRAVSVKKTQYF

clone_size: -
j_call: TRBJ2-7
v_call: TRBV5-1
d_call: -
cdr3_nt: TGCGCCAGCAGTAGCATCGACGAGCAGTACTTC
cdr3_aa: CASSSIDEQYF

clone_size: -
j_call: TRBJ2-6
v_call: TRBV4-2
d_call: -
cdr3_nt: TGTGCCAGCAGCCACAGACCCTACGGCGGGGGCGCGGTAGCTGGGGCCAACGTCCTGACTTTC
cdr3_aa: CASSHRPYGGGAVAGANVLTF

clone_size: -
j_call: TRBJ1-1
v_call: TRBV10-1
d_call: TRBD1
cdr3_nt: TGCGCCAGCAGCAAGGACAGGGGAGCAGCTTTCTTT
cdr3_aa: CASSKDRGAAFF

clone_size: once
j_call: TRBJ2-7
v_call: TRBV9
d_call: TRBD2
cdr3_nt: TGTGCCAGCAGCCCGGGACTAGCGGGAGCGAAGCAGTACTTC
cdr3_aa: CASSPGLAGAKQYF

clone_size: -
j_call: TRBJ2-1
v_call: TRBV18
d_call: -
cdr3_nt: TGTGCCAGCTCACCCACCCTCCAAGTCCACAATGAGCAGTTCTTC
cdr3_aa: CASSPTLQVHNEQFF

clone_size: -
j_call: TRBJ1-2
v_call: TRBV6-5
d_call: TRBD1
cdr3_nt: TGTGCCAGCAGTTACTCCTCACAGGGGAGAAAGGGCGGCTACACCTTC
cdr3_aa: CASSYSSQGRKGGYTF

clone_size: -
j_call: TRBJ2-7
v_call: TRBV6-5
d_call: -
cdr3_nt: TGTGCCAGCAGCTCCTGGGGGTTTCCCTACGAGCAGTACTTC
cdr3_aa: CASSSWGFPYEQYF

clone_size: -
j_call: TRBJ2-2
v_call: TRBV18
d_call: -
cdr3_nt: TGTGCCAGCTCCCTGGACATAAACACCGGGGAGCTGTTTTTT
cdr3_aa: CASSLDINTGELFF

clone_size: -
j_call: TRBJ2-1
v_call: TRBV6-6
d_call: -
cdr3_nt: TGTGCCAGCAAGGAGGGCAGCTCCTACAATGAGCAGTTCTTC
cdr3_aa: CASKEGSSYNEQFF

clone_size: -
j_call: TRBJ2-7
v_call: TRBV15
d_call: TRBD2
cdr3_nt: TGTGCCACCAGCAGAGATAGGCGGGGGGAGCAGTACTTC
cdr3_aa: CATSRDRRGEQYF

clone_size: -
j_call: TRBJ2-2
v_call: TRBV7-6
d_call: -
cdr3_nt: TGTGCCAGCAGCTTAGACCCCAGGGGAACCGGGGAGCTGTTTTTT
cdr3_aa: CASSLDPRGTGELFF

clone_size: -
j_call: TRBJ2-3
v_call: TRBV2
d_call: TRBD1
cdr3_nt: TGTGCCAGCAGTGGGTCAGGGGGCGATTTTTTTAGCACAGATACGCAGTATTTT
cdr3_aa: CASSGSGGDFFSTDTQYF

clone_size: few
j_call: TRBJ1-2
v_call: TRBV19
d_call: -
cdr3_nt: TGTGCCAGTAGTAAAGGCCTATCTAACTATGGCTACACCTTC
cdr3_aa: CASSKGLSNYGYTF

clone_size: few
j_call: TRBJ1-1
v_call: TRBV11-2
d_call: -
cdr3_nt: TGTGCCAGCAGCTTCCAGGGGCTGGGCACTGAAGCTTTCTTT
cdr3_aa: CASSFQGLGTEAFF

clone_size: -
j_call: TRBJ1-1
v_call: TRBV30
d_call: -
cdr3_nt: TGTGCCTGGAGTGGATTCACGGAAGCTTTCTTT
cdr3_aa: CAWSGFTEAFF

clone_size: few
j_call: TRBJ1-5
v_call: TRBV28
d_call: -
cdr3_nt: TGTGCCAGCAGGCCAGGGGTGACTGGTCAGCCCCAGCATTTT
cdr3_aa: CASRPGVTGQPQHF

clone_size: -
j_call: TRBJ2-7
v_call: TRBV25-1
d_call: -
cdr3_nt: TGTGCCAGCAGTGAGACTGGTCCCTACGAGCAGTACTTC
cdr3_aa: CASSETGPYEQYF

clone_size: few
j_call: TRBJ1-6
v_call: TRBV6-1
d_call: TRBD1
cdr3_nt: TGTGCCAGCAGTGGGGACAGGGGAATCTATAATTCACCCCTCCACTTT
cdr3_aa: CASSGDRGIYNSPLHF

clone_size: -
j_call: TRBJ2-5
v_call: TRBV20-1
d_call: -
cdr3_nt: TGCAGCGCCCAGATCCAAGAGACCCAGTACTTC
cdr3_aa: CSAQIQETQYF

clone_size: -
j_call: TRBJ2-1
v_call: TRBV19
d_call: TRBD1
cdr3_nt: TGTGCCAGTAGTAGCGGACAGGGGGCGCGGGTCGGCTACAATGAGCAGTTCTTC
cdr3_aa: CASSSGQGARVGYNEQFF

clone_size: -
j_call: TRBJ1-5
v_call: TRBV6-6
d_call: -
cdr3_nt: TGTGCCAGCAGGTCCGGGCCAGGGACTAGGAATCAGCCCCAGCATTTT
cdr3_aa: CASRSGPGTRNQPQHF